This T cell receptor beta chain was sequenced in a study of regulatory T cells in long-lasting Graves disease (dated by TCRdb to the early 2020s). Regarding the study in general: In the newly diagnosed Graves' disease group, patients had been taking antithyroid drugs for less than 3 months. A total of about 35 samples underwent TCR sequencing: about 13 from persistent and approximately 20 from newly diagnosed Graves' disease patients. The study was registered as a clinical trial and conducted in China. Patients with persistent Graves' disease were compared with patients with newly diagnosed Graves' disease using TCR sequencing and RNA sequencing of peripheral blood. Study-wide findings and limitations: Compared with newly diagnosed patients, patients with persistent Graves' disease had lower TCR Shannon entropy and fewer highly expanded clones, which suggests clonal expansion. As a limitation, the authors acknowledged that the small sample size may reduce accuracy. Only peripheral blood was studied, because thyroid tissue, the primary lesion, was inaccessible. Sequencing and analysis were limited to the TCR beta chain. A larger number of public clonotypes was shared among persistent patients (around 2,500) than among newly diagnosed patients (approximately 930). TRBV28, TRBJ1-2 and TRBJ2-5 were preferentially used in persistent disease, while TRBV20-1 and TRBJ2-1 were favored in newly diagnosed disease.

To prepare the library, multiplex PCR was applied. The sequencer was an Illumina HiSeq 4000. TCR beta libraries were built with iRepertoire HTBI primers and Arm-PCR amplification of CDR3 regions. Gel purification was performed on PCR products prior to sequencing. In the paper's pipeline: Gene usage analysis of CDR3 amino acid clonotypes relied on the roughly 64 TRBV and about 13 TRBJ segments identified across samples. Filtered high-quality paired reads were merged into contigs using COPE and FqMerger. BLAST was used to align contigs to IMGT TRBV, TRBD and TRBJ reference genes, with CDR3 defined following IMGT. Highly expanded clones were defined as clonotypes with a frequency above 0.1%. Repertoire diversity was measured by Shannon entropy, and V-J evenness by the Gini coefficient. Clonotypes shared by more than one individual were considered public. TCRdb redid the processing of the public reads, applying fastp at Q25 and MiXCR, and retained in-frame beta chains. One record per CDR3 amino acid sequence lists the most common genes and DNA. It is TCRdb's table, rather than the study itself, that gives the V and J calls and clone size. Present in this sample are 540,000 or so distinct CDR3 sequences, roughly 13% of which were seen just once. Of the sample, roughly 10% falls within the top ten clones.

Worth noting for this clonotype: Its target antigen remains unknown. A far larger clone is one base from this, pointing to a likely read error.

Its CDR3 holds 14 amino acids, cysteine through phenylalanine. Here the CDR3 DNA is all that survives: 42 bases in frame from base 1. V lost 4 bases and J lost 10 bases; the stretch between them is 17 bases long. This specimen's time point label, per the study, means: newly diagnosed GD, antithyroid drugs for less than 3 months. For both TCR sequencing and RNA sequencing, RNA was extracted from PBMCs in TRIzol. The diagnosis of Graves' disease was made according to American Thyroid Association guidelines. Patients were recruited from an endocrinology department in Xi'an, China. From each patient, 7.5 to 10 milliliters of peripheral blood was collected into an EDTA anticoagulant tube. Ficoll Paque Plus density gradient separation was used to isolate PBMCs, and no further T cell sorting was done. RNA quality was checked with an Agilent 2100 Bioanalyzer and agarose gel, and concentration with a NanoDrop 2000.

These same data were also listed under a study on T cells in Graves' hyperthyroidism and ophthalmopathy. As that second study puts it: Stable Graves' hyperthyroidism was defined as no progression to ophthalmopathy during 18 months of follow-up. The hyperthyroidism patients were between 18 and 65 years old and newly diagnosed, with a disease duration of less than 2 months. Patients with uncontrolled infections, other autoimmune diseases, pregnancy or lactation were excluded. Diagnoses relied on clinical symptoms, serum thyroxine and TRAb, thyroid ultrasound and orbital computed tomography. The first round of RT-PCR for the TCR CDR3 was performed with the HTBI primer set and the Qiagen OneStep RT-PCR kit. Most expanded thyroid clonotypes (frequency above 0.001) were also found in blood, which suggests that blood repertoires may mirror thyroid immune responses. A model built on a 13 V-J signature distinguished ophthalmopathy from stable hyperthyroidism, reaching 87.88% sensitivity and 81% to 83% specificity in cross-validation and 80%/75% in testing. In validation, progression to ophthalmopathy was predicted by the model with 70.59% sensitivity and roughly 76% specificity, a median of approximately 6.5 months before onset. To identify distinguishing TCR V-J signatures, a discovery cohort of around 100 patients was used, comprising fewer than 45 with Graves' ophthalmopathy and approximately 57 with stable Graves' hyperthyroidism. An independent validation cohort of 18 to 20 hyperthyroidism patients and 17 patients who later progressed to ophthalmopathy tested prospective prediction of ophthalmopathy. The approximately 100 discovery patients were randomly split 7:3 into training and test sets. The study also compared thyroid tissue and blood T-cell repertoires from a handful of Graves' hyperthyroidism patients. After blood sampling, hyperthyroidism patients were treated with methimazole at a starting dose of 30 mg daily, and ophthalmopathy patients were treated with high-dose intravenous methylprednisolone. Libraries were constructed in a second round of multiplex PCR, after which size selection and purification were performed. Paired-end sequencing of the libraries was performed with 100 bp reads on an Illumina HiSeq2000. SOAPnuke was used to process the raw data, with reads discarded if the reads contained adapters or uncalled bases, had a mean Phred below 15, or lacked an exact constant-primer or identifier match. COPE v1.2.5 was used to merge the high-quality paired reads, and each unique nucleotide sequence was defined as a clonotype. Clonotypes were aligned to IMGT TRBV, TRBD and TRBJ reference segments using MiTCR v1.1. Analysis was restricted to V-J combinations with a frequency above 0.0001, which covered 99.2% of repertoires. A TCS score was defined as the ratio between F50 (clonal expansion) and ExV (chaos), using BLOSUM62-based TCRdist between CDR3 peptides within each V-J. Welch's t-statistics and random forest reduced some 510 V-J features to 13, which were used in a naive Bayes classifier (R e1071). No statistical method was used to fix the sample size in advance, and group allocation was not hidden from the investigators. TCR Vbeta CDR3 sequencing of some 140 peripheral blood samples (under 45 ophthalmopathy, some 75 hyperthyroidism and around 17 progressor patients) is reported in the paper.

The rearranged segments are TRBV12-3 or TRBV12-4 and TRBJ2-1; the D region possibly corresponds to TRBD1 (6 bases align). This receptor was identified in a man younger than 45 with Graves disease. Donor details come from another sample of the same person, matched by shared clones. Sample: peripheral blood mononuclear cells (PBMCs), taken at new diagnosis, from a patient treated with antithyroid drugs. The CDR3 loop reads CASSSLGQNYEQFF. The sequenced DNA: TGTGCCAGCAGTTCACTCGGACAGAACTACGAGCAGTTCTTC.